Listed below are T cell receptor beta chains from one sample, sequenced in a study of shared T cell receptors in the human thymus. Assay used: immunoSEQ multiplex PCR; TCRdb lists only in-frame clones, some missing. The profile shows hundreds of thousands of clones, roughly 90% of them singletons. In addition, the sample was reused for a study of human thymus T cells.

The sample taken for sequencing was thymocytes. The receptor set was obtained from a boy under two years old with a congenital heart defect. Both conserved end residues are part of each CDR3. Each record gives: J gene, V gene, clone size, D gene, CDR3 DNA, CDR3 protein. The D gene is left open where the match is weak. Clone size is given for some rows only: seen once, a few or many times, or a class if the clone is expanded.

j_call: TRBJ2-1
v_call: TRBV7-9
clone_size: -
d_call: -
cdr3_nt: TGTGCCAGCAGCTTAGGACTAGAAGATTACAATGAGCAGTTCTTC
cdr3_aa: CASSLGLEDYNEQFF

j_call: TRBJ2-1
v_call: TRBV19
clone_size: -
d_call: -
cdr3_nt: TGTGCCAGTAGCCACCGGGATGAGCAGTTCTTC
cdr3_aa: CASSHRDEQFF

j_call: TRBJ2-7
v_call: TRBV19
clone_size: -
d_call: TRBD2
cdr3_nt: TGTGCCAGTCGGTTGGGTAGCGGGACTCAAACCGAGCAGTACTTC
cdr3_aa: CASRLGSGTQTEQYF

j_call: TRBJ1-4
v_call: TRBV4-2
clone_size: -
d_call: TRBD1
cdr3_nt: TGTGCCAGCAGCCAGGGACAGGTTGGGGCAACTAATGAAAAACTGTTTTTT
cdr3_aa: CASSQGQVGATNEKLFF

j_call: TRBJ2-7
v_call: TRBV5-1
clone_size: -
d_call: TRBD2
cdr3_nt: TGCGCCAGCACCCGGGAGGGGGAGTGTGAGCAGTACTTC
cdr3_aa: CASTREGECEQYF

j_call: TRBJ2-1
v_call: TRBV29-1
clone_size: -
d_call: TRBD2
cdr3_nt: TGCAGCGTTAAGACTAGCGGGAGACTAAGGGTAGGGCTCTACAATGAGCAGTTCTTC
cdr3_aa: CSVKTSGRLRVGLYNEQFF

j_call: TRBJ1-5
v_call: TRBV4-1
clone_size: -
d_call: -
cdr3_nt: TGCGCCAGCAGCCAAGATTCTTCTCAGCCCCAGCATTTT
cdr3_aa: CASSQDSSQPQHF

j_call: TRBJ2-1
v_call: TRBV27
clone_size: -
d_call: TRBD2
cdr3_nt: TGTGCCAGCAGTTTTTATGCGGGAGACGTCGGCAATGAGCAGTTCTTC
cdr3_aa: CASSFYAGDVGNEQFF

j_call: TRBJ1-1
v_call: TRBV30
clone_size: -
d_call: TRBD1
cdr3_nt: TGTGCCTGGCACCGGGACAGGGGGACATTGAACACTGAAGCTTTCTTT
cdr3_aa: CAWHRDRGTLNTEAFF

j_call: TRBJ1-5
v_call: TRBV4-1
clone_size: once
d_call: -
cdr3_nt: TGCGCCAGCAGCCAAGATGGCAGGAGCAATCAGCCCCAGCATTTT
cdr3_aa: CASSQDGRSNQPQHF

j_call: TRBJ2-2
v_call: TRBV11-2
clone_size: once
d_call: TRBD2
cdr3_nt: TGTGCCAGCAGCTCGGGGACTAGCGGAAACACCGGGGAGCTGTTTTTT
cdr3_aa: CASSSGTSGNTGELFF

j_call: TRBJ2-7
v_call: TRBV7-8
clone_size: -
d_call: -
cdr3_nt: -
cdr3_aa: CASSLGVVAGGNVGF

j_call: TRBJ2-1
v_call: TRBV9
clone_size: few
d_call: -
cdr3_nt: TGTGCCAGCAGCGAAGCGGGCCCAGCCTACAATGAGCAGTTCTTC
cdr3_aa: CASSEAGPAYNEQFF

j_call: TRBJ2-1
v_call: TRBV5-4
clone_size: -
d_call: TRBD2
cdr3_nt: TGTGCCAGCGGATTGACTAGCGGGAGAGGCTACAATGAGCAGTTCTTC
cdr3_aa: CASGLTSGRGYNEQFF

j_call: TRBJ2-1
v_call: TRBV29-1
clone_size: -
d_call: TRBD2
cdr3_nt: TGCAGCGTTCTGGCCCTAAGGTCTTGGGAAGAAGCGGGGACCTACAATGAGCAGTTCTTC
cdr3_aa: CSVLALRSWEEAGTYNEQFF

j_call: TRBJ2-5
v_call: TRBV5-4
clone_size: -
d_call: TRBD1
cdr3_nt: TGTGCCAGCAGCCCTCTTGGACAGGGTGGGGAAGAGACCCAGTACTTC
cdr3_aa: CASSPLGQGGEETQYF

j_call: TRBJ2-7
v_call: TRBV27
clone_size: -
d_call: -
cdr3_nt: TGTGCCAGCCGGGGTCCTTGGTACGAGCAGTACTTC
cdr3_aa: CASRGPWYEQYF

j_call: TRBJ2-7
v_call: TRBV7-9
clone_size: -
d_call: -
cdr3_nt: TGTGCCAGCAGCTCCGGGTCTACCTACGAGCAGTACTTC
cdr3_aa: CASSSGSTYEQYF

j_call: TRBJ2-5
v_call: TRBV27
clone_size: -
d_call: -
cdr3_nt: TGTGCCAGCAGTCCAACGACAGGCCCTCAAGAGACCCAGTACTTC
cdr3_aa: CASSPTTGPQETQYF

j_call: TRBJ2-1
v_call: TRBV4-3
clone_size: -
d_call: TRBD1
cdr3_nt: TGCGCCAGCAGCCCCCGGGACAGGGCGTACAATGAGCAGTTCTTC
cdr3_aa: CASSPRDRAYNEQFF

j_call: TRBJ1-1
v_call: TRBV7-2
clone_size: once
d_call: -
cdr3_nt: TGTGCCAGAGAAACCATACAGGGGAACACTGAAGCTTTCTTT
cdr3_aa: CARETIQGNTEAFF

j_call: TRBJ2-5
v_call: TRBV5-1
clone_size: few
d_call: TRBD1
cdr3_nt: TGCGCCAGCAGCTTGGCCCCGGACAGGGGCGGTGAGACCCAGTACTTC
cdr3_aa: CASSLAPDRGGETQYF

j_call: TRBJ2-7
v_call: TRBV7-8
clone_size: -
d_call: TRBD1
cdr3_nt: TGTGCCAGCAGCGTAGACAGGGGCCCCTCCTACGAGCAGTACTTC
cdr3_aa: CASSVDRGPSYEQYF

j_call: TRBJ2-7
v_call: TRBV18
clone_size: -
d_call: TRBD2
cdr3_nt: TGTGCCAGCTCCGGACTAGCGGGAGGGACCGGCTCCTACGAGCAGTACTTC
cdr3_aa: CASSGLAGGTGSYEQYF

j_call: TRBJ2-7
v_call: TRBV6-1
clone_size: -
d_call: -
cdr3_nt: TGTGCCAGCAGTGAATCGGGCCGGGAACCGAAATACGAGCAGTACTTC
cdr3_aa: CASSESGREPKYEQYF

j_call: TRBJ2-7
v_call: TRBV6-6
clone_size: -
d_call: TRBD2
cdr3_nt: TGTGCCAGCGAGGAGCGGGACTCCTCCTACGAGCAGTACTTC
cdr3_aa: CASEERDSSYEQYF

j_call: TRBJ1-2
v_call: TRBV5-4
clone_size: -
d_call: -
cdr3_nt: TGTGCCAGCAGCTTGGTGGGACTGGAGGACGGGAATGGCTACACCTTC
cdr3_aa: CASSLVGLEDGNGYTF

j_call: TRBJ2-1
v_call: TRBV11-2
clone_size: -
d_call: TRBD2
cdr3_nt: TGTGCCAGCAGCCCATTAGCGGGAGAGGAATACAATGAGCAGTTCTTC
cdr3_aa: CASSPLAGEEYNEQFF

j_call: TRBJ2-1
v_call: TRBV29-1
clone_size: -
d_call: TRBD2
cdr3_nt: TGCAGCGTTGAAGAGCATCGGCTAGCGGTCTCCTACAATGAGCAGTTCTTC
cdr3_aa: CSVEEHRLAVSYNEQFF

j_call: TRBJ1-1
v_call: TRBV28
clone_size: -
d_call: TRBD1
cdr3_nt: TGTGCCAGCAGTTTATGGAATGACAGGGGGCCTCATAGGAACACTGAAGCTTTCTTT
cdr3_aa: CASSLWNDRGPHRNTEAFF

j_call: TRBJ2-7
v_call: TRBV5-5
clone_size: -
d_call: TRBD1
cdr3_nt: TGTGCCAGCAGCTATCAATCGGACAGGGAATTAGGCGAGCAGTACTTC
cdr3_aa: CASSYQSDRELGEQYF

j_call: TRBJ1-2
v_call: TRBV25-1
clone_size: -
d_call: -
cdr3_nt: TGTGCCAGCAGTGAATATGACAAAGGGGATGGCTACACCTTC
cdr3_aa: CASSEYDKGDGYTF

j_call: TRBJ2-3
v_call: TRBV5-1
clone_size: -
d_call: TRBD2
cdr3_nt: TGCGCCAGCAGCTTCGGGACTAGCGGGAGGATCACAGATACGCAGTATTTT
cdr3_aa: CASSFGTSGRITDTQYF

j_call: TRBJ1-2
v_call: TRBV5-1
clone_size: -
d_call: TRBD1
cdr3_nt: TGCGCCAGCAGCTTCACAGGGGACATCTATGGCTACACCTTC
cdr3_aa: CASSFTGDIYGYTF

j_call: TRBJ1-2
v_call: TRBV2
clone_size: -
d_call: -
cdr3_nt: TGTGCCAGCAGTGGGTCGGGTCTCGACTATGGCTACACCTTC
cdr3_aa: CASSGSGLDYGYTF